This T cell receptor (beta chain) is from a study of T cells after yellow fever vaccination. Study results and caveats: The study re-detected most primary-vaccination clones after the booster (96% CD4, 80% to 90% CD8). Repertoires obtained by FACS sorting could include abundant clonotypes that entered as contaminants from the bulk population.

This clonotype was observed many times. The antigen is undetermined. Using its own MiXCR run on the 5' RACE reads, TCRdb lists one record per CDR3 protein. The table has some 560,000 distinct CDR3 sequences, around a sixth seen once. The origin of this receptor is a man younger than 35 who received the YFV17D yellow fever vaccine. The sequenced sample was PBMCs, obtained about 5 days after the first yellow fever vaccination.

The CDR3 loop is CASGETRSPLHF. CDR3 nucleotide sequence: TGTGCCAGCGGTGAAACAAGGTCACCCCTCCACTTT. The V gene is TRBV12-3 or TRBV12-4, the J gene TRBJ1-6; D uncertain. This CDR3 is built from 12 residues. The V end was cut by 8 bases, the J end by 10 bases, with 12 bases between.